This entry concerns a single T cell receptor beta chain. Its antigen is not identified. Pooled in the analysis were second doses at about 4 or about 12 weeks. This sample is drawn from a study of T cell responses to AZD1222 COVID-19 vaccine. Whole-study results and caveats: Spike-wide vaccine-associated CD4 TCRs dominated at 160-218 and 743-854. Only 5 or 6 individuals given AZD1222 were seropositive at baseline.

This CDR3 comprises 12 residues. V was trimmed by 5 bases and J by 6 bases, leaving 8 bases between them. Germline assignment: CDR1 MDHEN and CDR2 SYDVKM. Only in-frame clones appear in the TCRdb table, and some are missing; sequencing was by immunoSEQ multiplex PCR. There are 70,000 to 100,000 clones in the sample; 80% to 90% occur only once, and more than 3% lies in the top ten. The chain links TRBV28 to TRBJ1-5; D is uncertain. This TCR came from an adult who received the AZD1222 COVID-19 vaccine. This specimen was peripheral blood, taken 28 days after the second AZD1222 dose. This CDR3 reads CASSTTTQPQHF. The CDR3 bases are TGTGCCAGCAGTACCACAACTCAGCCCCAGCATTTT.